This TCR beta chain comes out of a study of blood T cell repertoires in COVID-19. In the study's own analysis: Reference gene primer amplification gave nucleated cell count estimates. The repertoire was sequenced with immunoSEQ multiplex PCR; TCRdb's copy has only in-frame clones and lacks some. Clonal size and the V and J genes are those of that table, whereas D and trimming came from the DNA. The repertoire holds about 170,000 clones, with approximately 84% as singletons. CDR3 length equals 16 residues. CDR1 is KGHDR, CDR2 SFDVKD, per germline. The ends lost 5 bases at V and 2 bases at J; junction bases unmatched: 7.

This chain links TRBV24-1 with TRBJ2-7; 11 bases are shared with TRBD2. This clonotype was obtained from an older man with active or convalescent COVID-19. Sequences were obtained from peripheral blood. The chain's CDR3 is CATSGGLAATPYEQYF. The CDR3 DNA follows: TGTGCCACCAGTGGGGGACTAGCGGCGACACCCTACGAGCAGTACTTC.